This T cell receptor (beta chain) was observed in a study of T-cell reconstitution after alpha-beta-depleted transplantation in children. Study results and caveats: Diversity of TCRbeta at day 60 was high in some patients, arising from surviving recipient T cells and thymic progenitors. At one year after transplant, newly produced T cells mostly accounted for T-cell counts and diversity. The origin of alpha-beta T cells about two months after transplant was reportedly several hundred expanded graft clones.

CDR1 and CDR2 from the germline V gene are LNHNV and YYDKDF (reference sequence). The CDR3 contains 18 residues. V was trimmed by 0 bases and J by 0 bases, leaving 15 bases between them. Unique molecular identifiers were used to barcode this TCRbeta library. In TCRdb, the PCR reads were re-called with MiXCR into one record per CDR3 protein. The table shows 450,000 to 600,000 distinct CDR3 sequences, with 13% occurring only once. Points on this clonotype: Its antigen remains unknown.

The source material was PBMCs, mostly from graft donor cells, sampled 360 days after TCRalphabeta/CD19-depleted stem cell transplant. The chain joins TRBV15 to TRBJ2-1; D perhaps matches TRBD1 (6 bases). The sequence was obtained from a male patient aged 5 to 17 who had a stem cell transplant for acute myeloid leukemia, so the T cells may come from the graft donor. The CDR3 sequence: CATSRDPGHPSSYNEQFF. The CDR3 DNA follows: TGTGCCACCAGCAGAGACCCGGGACACCCAAGCTCCTACAATGAGCAGTTCTTC.